Many counts were recorded for the clone carrying this TCR beta chain. The data were obtained in a study of T cells of healthy individuals. A single record per CDR3 protein comes from TCRdb applying MiXCR to the 5' RACE reads. The data contain about 82,000 distinct CDR3 sequences, around 5.1% of them singletons. Unmatched junction bases numbered 6, after V lost 4 bases and J lost 0 bases. The CDR3 sequence is 17 residues long. In germline, CDR1 is KGHSY, CDR2 FQNENV. The V call is TRBV16, the J call TRBJ1-6; 7 bases line up with TRBD1. This clonotype originated in a female donor in good health. The CDR3 nucleotides read TGTGCCAGCAGCCGTTCACAGGGGAGCTCCTATAATTCACCCCTCCACTTT. Its translation is CASSRSQGSSYNSPLHF. Variable domain in full (rest from reference TRBV16 and TRBJ1-6): GEEVAQTPKHLVRGEGQKAKLYCAPIKGHSYVFWYQQVLKNEFKFLISFQNENVFDETGMPKERFSAKCLPNSPCSLEIQATKLEDSAVYFCASSRSQGSSYNSPLHFGNGTRLTVT.